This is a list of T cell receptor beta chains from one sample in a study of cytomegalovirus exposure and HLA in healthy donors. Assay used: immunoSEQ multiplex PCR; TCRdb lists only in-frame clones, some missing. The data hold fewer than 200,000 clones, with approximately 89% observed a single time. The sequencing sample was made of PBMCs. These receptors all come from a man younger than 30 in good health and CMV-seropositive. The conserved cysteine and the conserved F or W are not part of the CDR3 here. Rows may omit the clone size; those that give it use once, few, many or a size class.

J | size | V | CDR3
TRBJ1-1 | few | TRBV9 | ASSVSPGGGSEAF
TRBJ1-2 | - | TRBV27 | ASSTGLANYGYT
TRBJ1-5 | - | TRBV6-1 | ASSDRGRGNQPQH
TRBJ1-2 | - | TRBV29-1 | SVAWEIDYGYT
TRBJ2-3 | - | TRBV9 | ASSVELAGPDTQY
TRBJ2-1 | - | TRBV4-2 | ASRRGGEQF
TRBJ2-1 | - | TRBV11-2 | ASTRLAVNEQF
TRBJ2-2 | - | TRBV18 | ASSPSGTGFGELF
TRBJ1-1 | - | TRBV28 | ASTTGSLSTEAF
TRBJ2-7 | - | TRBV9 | ASSVAGTGVEQY
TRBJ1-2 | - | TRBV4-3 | ASSQRGLGGFNDYGYT
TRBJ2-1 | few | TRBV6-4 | ASSVTNDYNEQF
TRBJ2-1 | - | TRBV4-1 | ASSLFETASSYNEQF
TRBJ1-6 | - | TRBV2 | ASSGPLNSPLH
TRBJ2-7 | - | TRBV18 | ASSGGNEQY
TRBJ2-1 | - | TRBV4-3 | ASSQGDRDSEQF
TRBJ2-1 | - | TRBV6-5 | ASSLQGARNEQF
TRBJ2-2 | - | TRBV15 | ATRTGRGTGELF
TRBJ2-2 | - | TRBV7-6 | ASSLGVGTKVTGELF
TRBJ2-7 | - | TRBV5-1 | ASRTSPGIYEQY
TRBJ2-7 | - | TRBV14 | ASSQDLRGGEVWGTYYEQY
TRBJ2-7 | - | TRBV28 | ASSFTLAGGPSSYEQY
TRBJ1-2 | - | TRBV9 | ASSASGATNYGYT
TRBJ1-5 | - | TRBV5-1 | ASSLEGQGNQPQH
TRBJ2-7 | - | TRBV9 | ASSVGGGESYEQY
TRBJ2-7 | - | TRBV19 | ASSWSAGDYEQY
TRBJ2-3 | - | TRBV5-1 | ASSGTTGADTQY